This T cell receptor (beta chain) was retrieved from a study of human T cells and chemical hapten exposure. CDR1 is MGHRA and CDR2 is YSYEKL in the germline V gene. With 3 bases removed from V and 0 bases from J, the gap between germline ends came to 15 bases. The CDR3 loop spans 17 amino acids. Time point denoted: patch test 3, about 24 weeks after DPC sensitization. Treatment in this sample: therapeutic diphenylcyclopropenone sensitization with weekly scalp DPC. The library labeled individual cDNA molecules by adding unique molecular identifiers to them. TCRdb reanalysed the RACE reads using MiXCR and keeps one entry per CDR3 protein. The sample comprises more than 95,000 distinct CDR3 sequences, about 34% of which are singletons, and around 2.5% rests with the top ten. In its sample, this clonotype was seen a few times.

This sequence joins TRBV4-1 and TRBJ2-4, with TRBD1 as a possible D gene (5 bases). The sample in question was whole blood, obtained in connection with sensitization to the hapten diphenylcyclopropenone (DPC). The receptor was derived from a man aged 40-50 years with alopecia areata. Some clones in this sample may be carry-over from other donors' samples. The CDR3 loop reads CASSHMGQVKAKNIQYF. DNA for the CDR3: TGCGCCAGCAGCCATATGGGGCAGGTTAAAGCCAAAAACATTCAGTACTTC.